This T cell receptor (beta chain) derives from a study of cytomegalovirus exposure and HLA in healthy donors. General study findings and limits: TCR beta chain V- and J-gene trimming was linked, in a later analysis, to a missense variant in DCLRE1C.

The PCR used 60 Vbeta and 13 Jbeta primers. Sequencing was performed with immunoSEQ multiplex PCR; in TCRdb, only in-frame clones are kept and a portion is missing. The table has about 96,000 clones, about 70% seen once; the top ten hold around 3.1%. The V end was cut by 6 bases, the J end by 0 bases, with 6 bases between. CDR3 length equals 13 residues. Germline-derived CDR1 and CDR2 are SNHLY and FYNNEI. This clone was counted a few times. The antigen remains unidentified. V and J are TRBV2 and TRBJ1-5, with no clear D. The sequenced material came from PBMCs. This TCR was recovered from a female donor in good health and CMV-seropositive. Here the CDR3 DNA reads TGTGCCAGCAGACCACTTAGCAATCAGCCCCAGCATTTT. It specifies CASRPLSNQPQHF.